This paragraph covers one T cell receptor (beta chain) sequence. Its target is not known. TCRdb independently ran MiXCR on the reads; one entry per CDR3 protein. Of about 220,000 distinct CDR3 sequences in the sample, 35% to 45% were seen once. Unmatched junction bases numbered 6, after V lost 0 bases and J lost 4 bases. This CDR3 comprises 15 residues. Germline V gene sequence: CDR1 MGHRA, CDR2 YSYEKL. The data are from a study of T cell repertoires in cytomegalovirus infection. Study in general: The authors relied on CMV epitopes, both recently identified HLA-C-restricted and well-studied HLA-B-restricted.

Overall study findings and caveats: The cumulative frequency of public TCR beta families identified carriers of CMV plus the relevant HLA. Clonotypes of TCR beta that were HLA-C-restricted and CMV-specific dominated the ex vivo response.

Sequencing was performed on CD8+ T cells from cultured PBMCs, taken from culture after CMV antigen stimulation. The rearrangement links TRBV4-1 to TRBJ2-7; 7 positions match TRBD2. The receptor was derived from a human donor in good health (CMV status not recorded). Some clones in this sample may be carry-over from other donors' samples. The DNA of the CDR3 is TGCGCCAGCAGCCAAGATTGGGGGGGAAGGTACGAGCAGTACTTC. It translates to CASSQDWGGRYEQYF.